This T cell receptor (beta chain) was recovered during a study of neurological immune-mediated disorders. cDNA synthesis was performed by 5'RACE with 10-nucleotide random UMIs. TCRdb reprocessed the 5' RACE reads via MiXCR and lists one record per CDR3 protein. The sample includes some 68,000 distinct CDR3 sequences, 12% to 15% of them seen just once. This clonotype occurred many times. Documented time point: longitudinal time-point 1 (baseline). Where libraries were unsorted, they were derived from 2 million PBMCs stored at -80 degrees C. Germline CDR1 SGHRS, CDR2 YFSETQ. The CDR3 runs 16 residues. V lost 4 bases, J lost 4 bases, and 12 bases stayed unmatched.

Sequencing input: PBMCs. This clonotype was sampled from a female donor with HTLV-1-associated myelopathy (HAM/TSP). V gene TRBV5-1 combines with J gene TRBJ2-5; the match to TRBD2 covers 8 bases. The CDR3: CASSPRGAAPGETQYF. DNA for the CDR3: TGCGCCAGCAGCCCGCGGGGGGCGGCCCCGGGAGAGACCCAGTACTTC.